A single T cell receptor beta chain is shown here with its context. Its antigen remains unidentified. Input was about 600 ng to 6,004 ng of genomic DNA from tumor or blood. The data were obtained in a study of T cells in tumors after PD-1 blockade. The study, taken as a whole, reports: Expanded exhausted CD8+ clones after therapy were mostly novel clonotypes.

The ends were cut back, 4 bases at V and 4 bases at J, with 9 bases in the middle. The CDR3 has 13 residues. The germline gives CDR1 SGHKS, CDR2 YYEKEE (reference sequence). The table came from immunoSEQ multiplex PCR; TCRdb's copy has only in-frame clones and leaves some out. The repertoire consists of 4,500 to 6,000 clones, with approximately 74% occurring once and the leading ten covering 5% to 6%. This receptor was taken from a human donor with basal cell carcinoma. The V gene is TRBV5-5, the J gene TRBJ2-1, with D perhaps matching TRBD1 (6 bases). Sequencing used tumor tissue, obtained before anti-PD-1 treatment. For the CDR3, the DNA is TGTGCCAGCAGCATTGGACAGTACAATGAGCAGTTCTTC. It specifies CASSIGQYNEQFF.